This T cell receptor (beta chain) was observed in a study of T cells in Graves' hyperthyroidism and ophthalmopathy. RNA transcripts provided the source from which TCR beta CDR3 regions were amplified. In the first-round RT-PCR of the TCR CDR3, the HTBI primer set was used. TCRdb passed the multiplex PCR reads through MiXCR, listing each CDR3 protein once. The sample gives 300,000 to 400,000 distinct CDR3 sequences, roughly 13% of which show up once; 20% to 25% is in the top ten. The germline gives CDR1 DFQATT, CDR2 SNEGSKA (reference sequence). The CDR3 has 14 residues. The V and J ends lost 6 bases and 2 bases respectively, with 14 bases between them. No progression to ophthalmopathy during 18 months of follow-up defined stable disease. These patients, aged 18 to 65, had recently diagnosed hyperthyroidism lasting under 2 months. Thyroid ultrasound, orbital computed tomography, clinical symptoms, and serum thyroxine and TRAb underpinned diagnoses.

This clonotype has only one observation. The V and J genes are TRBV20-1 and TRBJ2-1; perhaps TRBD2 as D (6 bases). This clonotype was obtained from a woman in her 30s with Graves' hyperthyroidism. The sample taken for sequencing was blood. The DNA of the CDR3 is TGCAGTGCCCTGCTGGGGGGAGCCTACAATGAGCAGTTCTTC. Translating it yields CSALLGGAYNEQFF.